The rows below give T cell receptor beta chains drawn from one sample of a study of T cell responses to AZD1222 COVID-19 vaccine. TCRdb keeps only in-frame clones here, not all; method: immunoSEQ multiplex PCR. This sample carries about 130,000 clones, just over 85% of them seen once, and the ten largest clones take around 12%. Specimen: peripheral blood, collected on day 0 of AZD1222 vaccination. The source is an adult in good health. The CDR3 runs from the conserved cysteine through the conserved F or W. The order of the fields is D gene, clone size, CDR3 length, V gene, J gene, CDR3 DNA, CDR3 protein. The D gene is left open where the match is weak. Some rows mark clone size as missing; the rest say once, few, many or name a class of expanded clone.

d_call: NA
clone_size: NA
cdr3_length: 15
v_call: TRBV3-1/TRBV3-2
j_call: TRBJ2-1
cdr3_nt: TGTGCCAGCAGCCAACGGGAATCCCACTACAATGAGCAGTTCTTC
cdr3_aa: CASSQRESHYNEQFF

d_call: NA
clone_size: NA
cdr3_length: 13
v_call: TRBV5-4
j_call: TRBJ1-1
cdr3_nt: TGTGCCAGCAGCTTGCGGGGTTCCACTGAAGCTTTCTTT
cdr3_aa: CASSLRGSTEAFF

d_call: TRBD1
clone_size: NA
cdr3_length: 16
v_call: TRBV30
j_call: TRBJ1-2
cdr3_nt: TGTGCCTGGAGTGAAGGGACAGGGGCGAGTCGCTATGGCTACACCTTC
cdr3_aa: CAWSEGTGASRYGYTF

d_call: NA
clone_size: few
cdr3_length: 14
v_call: TRBV28
j_call: TRBJ1-5
cdr3_nt: TGTGCCAGCAGGAACGGGGGGCGAGGACAGCCCCAGCATTTT
cdr3_aa: CASRNGGRGQPQHF

d_call: NA
clone_size: once
cdr3_length: 17
v_call: TRBV14
j_call: TRBJ1-5
cdr3_nt: TGTGCCAGCAGCCAAGCCCCAGGGGCGCGGGTCAATCAGCCCCAGCATTTT
cdr3_aa: CASSQAPGARVNQPQHF

d_call: NA
clone_size: few
cdr3_length: 13
v_call: TRBV28
j_call: TRBJ2-7
cdr3_nt: TGTGCCAGCAAAGTGACAGGAACCTACGAGCAGTACTTC
cdr3_aa: CASKVTGTYEQYF

d_call: TRBD2
clone_size: few
cdr3_length: 11
v_call: TRBV20-1
j_call: TRBJ2-7
cdr3_nt: TGCAGTGGGCCTAGCGGGAACGAGCAGTACTTC
cdr3_aa: CSGPSGNEQYF

d_call: NA
clone_size: NA
cdr3_length: 16
v_call: TRBV4-1
j_call: TRBJ2-2
cdr3_nt: TGCGCCAGCAGCCAAGTGACAGGGAGGCACACCGGGGAGCTGTTTTTT
cdr3_aa: CASSQVTGRHTGELFF

d_call: NA
clone_size: NA
cdr3_length: 13
v_call: TRBV30
j_call: TRBJ2-1
cdr3_nt: TGTGCCTGGAGTGTAGGGGTGGGAGGTGAGCAGTTCTTC
cdr3_aa: CAWSVGVGGEQFF

d_call: NA
clone_size: NA
cdr3_length: 15
v_call: TRBV7-8
j_call: TRBJ1-2
cdr3_nt: TGTGCCAGCAGCGTACACAGGGCGGGTAACTATGGCTACACCTTC
cdr3_aa: CASSVHRAGNYGYTF

d_call: NA
clone_size: NA
cdr3_length: 15
v_call: TRBV11-2
j_call: TRBJ1-1
cdr3_nt: TGTGCCAGCAGCCGATTCGCGATGGCGAACACTGAAGCTTTCTTT
cdr3_aa: CASSRFAMANTEAFF

d_call: NA
clone_size: NA
cdr3_length: 11
v_call: TRBV19
j_call: TRBJ1-2
cdr3_nt: TGTGCCAGTGCCAGCCACTATGGCTACACCTTC
cdr3_aa: CASASHYGYTF

d_call: NA
clone_size: NA
cdr3_length: 16
v_call: TRBV9
j_call: TRBJ2-2
cdr3_nt: TGTGCCAGCAGCGTAGGACGGATCGGAAACACCGGGGAGCTGTTTTTT
cdr3_aa: CASSVGRIGNTGELFF

d_call: NA
clone_size: NA
cdr3_length: 13
v_call: TRBV7-8
j_call: TRBJ1-3
cdr3_nt: TGTGCCAGCACCGTGGGCCCTGGAAACACCATATATTTT
cdr3_aa: CASTVGPGNTIYF

d_call: TRBD1
clone_size: NA
cdr3_length: 14
v_call: TRBV7-9
j_call: TRBJ1-2
cdr3_nt: TGTGCCAGCAGCCAAAGTTCAGGGGGCTATGGCTACACCTTC
cdr3_aa: CASSQSSGGYGYTF

d_call: NA
clone_size: NA
cdr3_length: 14
v_call: TRBV5-1
j_call: TRBJ1-2
cdr3_nt: TGCGCCAGCCGGGCCGTTACTACTAACTATGGCTACACCTTC
cdr3_aa: CASRAVTTNYGYTF

d_call: TRBD1
clone_size: NA
cdr3_length: 16
v_call: TRBV19
j_call: TRBJ2-2
cdr3_nt: TGTGCCAGTAGTTCAGGACAGGGGGCCGGCACCGGGGAGCTGTTTTTT
cdr3_aa: CASSSGQGAGTGELFF

d_call: TRBD1
clone_size: NA
cdr3_length: 15
v_call: TRBV5-1
j_call: TRBJ2-2
cdr3_nt: TGCGCCAGCAGCCTAGACAGGGGCAACACCGGGGAGCTGTTTTTT
cdr3_aa: CASSLDRGNTGELFF

d_call: TRBD1
clone_size: few
cdr3_length: 14
v_call: TRBV19
j_call: TRBJ1-4
cdr3_nt: TGTGCCAGTAGAAAGGGGGCTAGAGATGAAAAACTGTTTTTT
cdr3_aa: CASRKGARDEKLFF

d_call: NA
clone_size: once
cdr3_length: 15
v_call: TRBV13
j_call: TRBJ2-1
cdr3_nt: TGTGCCAGCAGCTTACAGGGTAGAGGCTACAATGAGCAGTTCTTC
cdr3_aa: CASSLQGRGYNEQFF

d_call: NA
clone_size: once
cdr3_length: 15
v_call: TRBV27
j_call: TRBJ1-2
cdr3_nt: TGTGCCAGCAGTCCCGGAGTGGGCTCAAACTATGGCTACACCTTC
cdr3_aa: CASSPGVGSNYGYTF